Listed below are T cell receptor beta chains from one sample, sequenced in a study of Graves' ophthalmopathy and Graves' hyperthyroidism. TCRdb reprocessed the multiplex PCR reads with MiXCR, giving one entry per CDR3 protein. The table records around 40,000 distinct CDR3 sequences, 45% to 60% of them present only once. The specimen was peripheral blood. Receptors were obtained from an adult man with Graves' ophthalmopathy. Both conserved end residues are part of each CDR3. A D gene is named only where the DNA matches it firmly. Size tells how often a clone was seen (once, few, many) or the class of an expanded clone, and some rows leave it out.

V gene	J gene	D gene	clone size	CDR3 DNA	CDR3 protein
TRBV7-2	TRBJ2-1	-	many	TGTACCAGCAGCTTAGGAAACAGGGCAGTCGGGGAGCAGTTCTTC	CTSSLGNRAVGEQFF
TRBV7-9	TRBJ1-1	-	many	TGTGCCAGCAGCATAGGGCCGATGAACACTGAAGCTTTCTTT	CASSIGPMNTEAFF
TRBV15	TRBJ2-7	-	few	TGTGCCACCAGCAGAGAAGGGGGGATAGGCGAGCAGTACTTC	CATSREGGIGEQYF
TRBV29-1	TRBJ1-4	-	-	TGCAGCGTCCCTGTGGGGGGATCCGGAAAACTGTTTTTT	CSVPVGGSGKLFF
TRBV5-6	TRBJ2-7	-	once	TGTGCCAGCAGCGGTGGACAATGCGAGCAGTACTTC	CASSGGQCEQYF
TRBV7-9	TRBJ2-7	-	-	TGTGCCAGCAGCCCCGTTGGGGGTCCCTACGAGCAGTACTTC	CASSPVGGPYEQYF
TRBV5-5	TRBJ1-3	-	-	TGTGCCAGCAGCCGCGGCAGCTCTGGAAACACCATGTGTTTT	CASSRGSSGNTMCF
TRBV10-3	TRBJ2-3	-	few	TGTGCCAGCGAACAGGGAGGAAGGACAGATACGCAGTATTTT	CASEQGGRTDTQYF
TRBV19	TRBJ1-2	-	medium-sized	TGTGCCAGTAGTGTCGACTATGGCTACACCTTC	CASSVDYGYTF
TRBV20-1	TRBJ2-2	TRBD1	-	TGCAGTGCTCTACTACAGGGGCGAATCGAGAACACCGGGCAGCTGTTTTTT	CSALLQGRIENTGQLFF
TRBV7-2	TRBJ1-2	-	-	TGTGCCAGCAGCTCTAGGACAGTGAGGGCTGGCTACACCTTC	CASSSRTVRAGYTF
TRBV14	TRBJ1-2	-	-	TGTGCCAGCAGCCAAGAAGTCGGCGGGAGTAGTGTTAGGGGCTACGCTTTC	CASSQEVGGSSVRGYAF
TRBV7-2	TRBJ2-1	TRBD2	many	TGTGCCAGCAGCTTAACGGGGGGGGGGTCCTACAATGAGCAGTTCTTC	CASSLTGGGSYNEQFF
TRBV6-5	TRBJ2-1	-	many	TGTGCCAGCAGTTACTCACGGGGGATCCCTGGGAATGAGCAGTTCTTC	CASSYSRGIPGNEQFF
TRBV6-5	TRBJ2-1	TRBD1	many	TGTGCCAGCAGTTACCAAGTAACCGGGACAGGGGGCTCAAATGAGCAGTTCTTC	CASSYQVTGTGGSNEQFF
TRBV5-8	TRBJ2-1	TRBD1	many	TGTGCCAGCAGTGTAATGGGACAGGGATACAATGAGCAGTTCTTC	CASSVMGQGYNEQFF
TRBV5-1	TRBJ2-5	TRBD1	-	TGCGCCAGCAGCTATCCCCAGGGGGCGTTGGGGCAAGAGACCCAGTACTTC	CASSYPQGALGQETQYF
TRBV6-2/TRBV6-3	TRBJ2-1	TRBD1	many	TGTGCCAGCAGTTATACCTTCGGACAGGGATACTACAATGAGCAGTTCTTC	CASSYTFGQGYYNEQFF
TRBV20-1	TRBJ2-3	TRBD1	once	TGCAGTGCTCCCGGGACAGGTTCTAGCACAGATACGCAGTATTTT	CSAPGTGSSTDTQYF